This TCR beta chain derives from a study of T-cell reconstitution after alpha-beta-depleted transplantation in children. Study findings and constraints: One year after transplant, T-cell counts and diversity came mostly from newly produced T cells.

Construction of the TCRbeta library involved unique molecular identifiers. TCRdb redid the calling of the PCR reads with MiXCR, one entry per CDR3 protein. The table lists roughly 420,000 distinct CDR3 sequences, around 15% of them singletons, with 25% to 30% in the top ten. The CDR3 spans 15 residues. Germline lookup yields CDR1 LNHNV and CDR2 YYDKDF (reference sequence). With 0 bases clipped from V and 2 bases from J, the junction kept 4 bases outside the gene matches. This clonotype has a handful of counts. Its antigen is as yet unknown. This TCR derives from a boy in the first two years of life who had a stem cell transplant for Wiskott-Aldrich syndrome, so the T cells may come from the graft donor. Source: PBMCs, mostly from graft donor cells, taken 360 days after TCRalphabeta/CD19-depleted stem cell transplant. This rearrangement joins TRBV15 to TRBJ2-7, with TRBD1 matching 7 bases. DNA for the CDR3: TGTGCCACCAGCAGAGAGCCCACAGGGGCCTACGAGCAGTACTTC. It translates to CATSREPTGAYEQYF.